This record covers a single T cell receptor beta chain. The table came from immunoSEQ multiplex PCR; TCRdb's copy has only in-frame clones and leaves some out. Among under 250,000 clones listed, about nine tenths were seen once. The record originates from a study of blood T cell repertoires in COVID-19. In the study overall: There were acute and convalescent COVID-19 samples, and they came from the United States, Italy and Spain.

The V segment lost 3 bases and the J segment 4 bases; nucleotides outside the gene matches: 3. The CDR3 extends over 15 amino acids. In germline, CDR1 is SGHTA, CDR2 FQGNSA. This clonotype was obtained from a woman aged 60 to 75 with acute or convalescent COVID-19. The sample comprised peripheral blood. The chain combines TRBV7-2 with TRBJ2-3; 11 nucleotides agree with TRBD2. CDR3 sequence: CASSFSGGAADTQYF. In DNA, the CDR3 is TGTGCCAGCAGCTTTAGCGGGGGGGCCGCAGATACGCAGTATTTT.